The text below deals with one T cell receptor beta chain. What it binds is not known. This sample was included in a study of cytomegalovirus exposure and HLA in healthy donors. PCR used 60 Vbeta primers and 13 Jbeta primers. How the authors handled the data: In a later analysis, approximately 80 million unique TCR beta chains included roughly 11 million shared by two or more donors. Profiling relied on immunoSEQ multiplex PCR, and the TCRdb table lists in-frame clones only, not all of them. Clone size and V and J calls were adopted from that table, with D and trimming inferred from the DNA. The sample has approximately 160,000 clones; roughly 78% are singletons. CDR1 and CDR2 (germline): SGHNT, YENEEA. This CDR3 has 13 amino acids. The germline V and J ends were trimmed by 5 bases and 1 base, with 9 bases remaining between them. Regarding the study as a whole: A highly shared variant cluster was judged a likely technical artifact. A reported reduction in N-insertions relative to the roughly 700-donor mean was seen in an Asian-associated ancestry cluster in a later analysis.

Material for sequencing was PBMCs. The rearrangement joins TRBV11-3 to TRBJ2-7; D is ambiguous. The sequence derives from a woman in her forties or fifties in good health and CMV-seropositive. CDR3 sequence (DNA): TGTGCCAGCAGCCGCACGGGTTCCTACGAGCAGTACTTC. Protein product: CASSRTGSYEQYF.